This passage covers 28 T cell receptor beta chains from one sample sequenced in a study of blood T cells in healthy people across ages (dated by TCRdb to between 2014 and 2017). The library was prepared using 5' RACE. Sequencing instrument: Illumina HiSeq 2500. A second PCR of 7 to 11 cycles was performed with a sample-barcoded 5' primer and a J-beta primer mix. TCRdb's own reprocessing of the public reads used fastp at Q25 and MiXCR and kept productive beta chains. Every distinct CDR3 protein forms one entry, paired with its most common genes and DNA. This sample has under 950,000 distinct CDR3 sequences in its table, and approximately 21% of those were observed once. The top ten constitute 22% of the sample. The sample consisted of blood. These receptors all come from a man between 65 and 79 years old in good health.

J is TRBJ2-7 and V is TRBV25-1; 10 nucleotides match TRBD1. CDR1 is MGHDK and CDR2 is SYGVNS in the germline V gene. This CDR3 is built from 13 residues. The V and J ends lost 10 bases and 7 bases, in that order; junction bases with no gene match: 10. CDR3 nucleotides: TGTGCCAAACGTCCAGGGACAGGGGATGAGCAGTACGTC. As protein: CAKRPGTGDEQYV.

This chain connects TRBV20-1 to TRBJ2-1; either TRBD1 or TRBD2 may supply D (6 bases each). The CDR3 is 14 amino acids. The germline V and J ends were trimmed by 0 bases and 6 bases, with 12 bases remaining between them. Germline V gene data show CDR1 as DFQATT and CDR2 as SNEGSKA (reference sequence). In DNA form, the CDR3 reads TGCAGTGCTAGAGATGGGGGGCCCTCCAATGAGCAGTTCTTC. Amino acid sequence: CSARDGGPSNEQFF.

The chain recombines TRBV3-1 with TRBJ2-5; 9 bases agree with TRBD2. CDR3 length: 15 residues. The junction had 3 bases not matched to a gene; V was cut back by 4 bases and J by 0 bases. The germline V gene encodes CDR1 LGHDT and CDR2 YNNKEL (reference sequence). The CDR3 nucleotides are TGTGCCAGCAGCCTAGGGACTAGCAACCAAGAGACCCAGTACTTC. The encoded protein is CASSLGTSNQETQYF.

This clonotype was detected ten times or more. The V call is TRBV5-5, the J call TRBJ2-1; D not resolved. Germline loops: CDR1 SGHKS, CDR2 YYEKEE (reference sequence). V was clipped by 0 bases and J by 4 bases, with 8 bases between them. CDR3 size: 14 residues. Written as DNA, the CDR3 is TGTGCCAGCAGCTTGGGGGCGCAGTACAATGAGCAGTTCTTC. This gives the protein CASSLGAQYNEQFF. The full variable domain, rest sourced from reference TRBV5-5 and TRBJ2-1, is DAGVTQSPTHLIKTRGQQVTLRCSPISGHKSVSWYQQVLGQGPQFIFQYYEKEERGRGNFPDRFSARQFPNYSSELNVNALLLGDSALYLCASSLGAQYNEQFFGPGTRLTVL.

The V and J genes are TRBV20-1 and TRBJ2-3; 8 nucleotides line up with TRBD2. This CDR3 comprises 16 residues. The V gene's germline CDR1 is DFQATT and CDR2 SNEGSKA (reference sequence). V was pared by 5 bases and J by 5 bases, with 15 bases of the junction left unmatched. The CDR3 protein is CSAQDRERESGDTQYF. The CDR3 bases are TGCAGTGCTCAGGACAGAGAGCGGGAGTCGGGAGATACGCAGTATTTT.

In its sample, this clonotype was seen a few times. The chain links TRBV29-1 to TRBJ1-2; no definite D call. The germline gives CDR1 SQVTM, CDR2 ANQGSEA. This CDR3 contains 12 residues. Trimming removed 6 bases from V and 8 bases from J, with 16 bases in between. Written as DNA, the CDR3 is TGCAGCGTATCTACCGGGATTCGGGGCTACACCTTC. The encoded protein is CSVSTGIRGYTF.

The chain is built from TRBV20-1 and TRBJ2-5, with D possibly called TRBD1 or TRBD2 (5 bases each). Germline V gene sequence: CDR1 DFQATT, CDR2 SNEGSKA (reference sequence). The CDR3 length is 13 residues. Trimming removed 3 bases from V and 2 bases from J, with 10 bases in between. CDR3 region: CSASRGVQETQYF. The CDR3 region has the DNA TGCAGTGCTAGTAGAGGGGTACAAGAGACCCAGTACTTC.

The V call is TRBV4-1, the J call TRBJ2-1; possibly TRBD1 or TRBD2 for D (6 bases each). CDR3 length equals 14 residues. V was trimmed by 0 bases and J by 5 bases, leaving 8 bases between them. Germline V CDR1 and CDR2: MGHRA, YSYEKL. The CDR3 nucleotides read TGCGCCAGCAGCCAAGATAGGGGGGACAATGAGCAGTTCTTC. As protein: CASSQDRGDNEQFF.

This chain connects TRBV28 to TRBJ2-1; 11 bases map to TRBD1. The length of the CDR3 is 15 residues. The trim removed 3 bases at V and 8 bases at J, leaving 6 bases unmatched. Germline assignment: CDR1 MDHEN and CDR2 SYDVKM. The CDR3 coding sequence is TGTGCCAGCAGTTTTGGGACAGGGGGGTCGGATGAGCAGTTCTTC. Amino acid sequence: CASSFGTGGSDEQFF.

The chain is built from TRBV5-1 and TRBJ2-2, with 8 bases aligning to TRBD2. The CDR3 length is 17 residues. In germline, CDR1 is SGHRS, CDR2 YFSETQ. Trimming at V came to 2 bases and at J to 5 bases, leaving 11 bases not matched to a gene. The CDR3 sequence is CASSLLLGLADTGELFF. CDR3 bases: TGCGCCAGCAGCTTACTCCTCGGACTAGCAGATACCGGGGAGCTGTTTTTT.

This clonotype was observed at least ten times. Here the CDR3 DNA reads TGCAGCGTTGATAGAACAGGGGGCTTTTACAATGAGCAGTTCTTC. Protein product: CSVDRTGGFYNEQFF. The V and J genes are TRBV29-1 and TRBJ2-1; 9 nucleotides match TRBD1. The length of the CDR3 is 15 residues. Germline V gene data show CDR1 as SQVTM and CDR2 as ANQGSEA. V trimming: 3 bases; J trimming: 4 bases; junction bases outside the gene matches: 7.

This clonotype was seen a handful of times. The rearrangement uses TRBV29-1 and TRBJ1-1; 8 nucleotides match TRBD1. The CDR3 is 13 amino acids. Trimming at V came to 6 bases and at J to 4 bases, leaving 7 bases not matched to a gene. Per germline, CDR1 SQVTM and CDR2 ANQGSEA. CDR3 sequence (DNA): TGCAGCGTGAGAACCACAGGGGGCACTGAAGCTTTCTTT. Its protein product is CSVRTTGGTEAFF. The whole variable domain, filled in from reference TRBV29-1 and TRBJ1-1, reads SAVISQKPSRDICQRGTSLTIQCQVDSQVTMMFWYRQQPGQSLTLIATANQGSEATYESGFVIDKFPISRPNLTFSTLTVSNMSPEDSSIYLCSVRTTGGTEAFFGQGTRLTVV.

This clonotype has more than one count but fewer than ten. The chain couples TRBV7-8 to TRBJ2-1; no definite D call. V lost 7 bases, J lost 9 bases, and 16 bases lay in between. This CDR3 has 13 amino acids. From germline, CDR1 is SGHVS and CDR2 FQNEAQ. The CDR3 DNA follows: TGTGCCAGCAACCAACTCGGCCGCGGTGAGCAGTTCTTC. Protein: CASNQLGRGEQFF.

This clonotype was seen a few times. This chain uses TRBV28 with TRBJ2-4; D remains unclear. The CDR3 extends over 14 amino acids. The germline CDR1 and CDR2 sequences are MDHEN and SYDVKM. The V end lost 4 bases, the J end lost 11 bases, and 18 bases lay between the germline ends. This CDR3 reads CASSWGGVLSLQYF. CDR3 bases: TGTGCCAGCAGTTGGGGTGGGGTCTTATCCCTTCAGTACTTC.

This clonotype has a handful of counts. The chain carries TRBV5-5 and TRBJ2-3, with 9 bases that match TRBD1. The CDR3 contains 16 residues. From germline, CDR1 is SGHKS and CDR2 YYEKEE (reference sequence). Unmatched junction bases numbered 9, after V lost 5 bases and J lost 2 bases. CDR3 residues: CASRPWTGDNTDTQYF. The CDR3 nucleotides read TGTGCCAGCAGACCCTGGACAGGGGACAACACAGATACGCAGTATTTT.

The chain couples TRBV29-1 to TRBJ2-1; 10 nucleotides align to TRBD2. The better agreement between TRBJ2-4 and the DNA end casts doubt on the J call. The germline gives CDR1 SQVTM, CDR2 ANQGSEA. This CDR3 is 15 amino acids long. For the CDR3, the DNA is TGCAGCGCAAGGACTAGCGGTGGCTCACAAGAGACTCAGTACTTC. Its protein is CSARTSGGSQETQYF.

The chain uses TRBV29-1 and TRBJ2-5; 10 bases are a match to TRBD2. The CDR3 sequence is 19 residues long. Germline V gene sequence: CDR1 SQVTM, CDR2 ANQGSEA. The V and J ends lost 2 bases and 1 base, in that order; junction bases with no gene match: 16. CDR3 DNA sequence: TGCAGCGTTGAAAGTAAAGGGCTAGCGGGAGCATCTATCCAAGAGACCCAGTACTTC. Its translation: CSVESKGLAGASIQETQYF.

V and J are TRBV29-1 and TRBJ2-7; the match to TRBD2 covers 9 bases. V shed 3 bases, J shed 11 bases, and the junction held 8 bases outside the gene matches. The CDR3 is 12 residues long. Germline CDR1 is SQVTM and CDR2 is ANQGSEA. CDR3: CSVDVAGAGKYF. The CDR3, as DNA: TGCAGCGTTGACGTAGCGGGGGCCGGGAAGTACTTC.

This chain connects TRBV20-1 to TRBJ1-4; perhaps TRBD1 as D (5 bases). Germline loops: CDR1 DFQATT, CDR2 SNEGSKA (reference sequence). V was pared by 3 bases and J by 0 bases, with 8 bases between. The CDR3 length is 14 residues. The DNA for the CDR3 is TGCAGTGCTAGCCCACAGGCAACTAATGAAAAACTGTTTTTT. Translation gives CSASPQATNEKLFF.

The genes are TRBV12-3 or TRBV12-4 and TRBJ2-2, with 7 bases aligning to TRBD2. The trim removed 5 bases at V and 6 bases at J, leaving 12 bases unmatched. The CDR3 runs to 16 residues. The CDR3 DNA reads TGTGCCAGCAGTCTAACCGGACTAGATCTAGCCGGGGAGCTGTTTTTT. The encoded protein is CASSLTGLDLAGELFF.

This clonotype was found a few times. Here the CDR3 DNA reads TGCGCCAGCAGCCAAGGGGGACTAGCGGGAGACACCGGGGAGCTGTTTTTT. Its translation is CASSQGGLAGDTGELFF. This chain uses TRBV4-1 with TRBJ2-2; the match to TRBD2 covers 14 bases. Looked up from germline, CDR1 is MGHRA and CDR2 is YSYEKL. CDR3 length equals 17 residues. After removal of 1 base from V and 3 bases from J, the junction contained 1 base not matched to a gene.

The chain recombines TRBV20-1 with TRBJ1-1, with D tentatively TRBD1 (5 bases). Trimming cost V 0 bases and J 7 bases, with 12 bases left between them. Germline CDR1 reads DFQATT; CDR2 reads SNEGSKA (reference sequence). The CDR3 totals 13 residues. The CDR3 DNA sequence: TGCAGTGCTAGAGACAGGGCAGGGCTTGAAGCTTTCTTT. It specifies CSARDRAGLEAFF.

The V call is TRBV6-1, the J call TRBJ2-7, with 9 bases aligning to TRBD2. The CDR3 has 15 residues. CDR1 and CDR2 (germline): MNHNS, SASEGT. Losses at the gene ends were 3 bases for V and 0 bases for J; bases not matched to a gene: 3. Here the CDR3 reads CASSEGGRASYEQYV. The CDR3 region has the DNA TGTGCCAGCAGTGAGGGCGGGAGGGCCTCCTACGAGCAGTACGTC.

The rearrangement links TRBV20-1 to TRBJ1-1; the D gene is possibly TRBD1 (5 bases). Per germline, CDR1 DFQATT and CDR2 SNEGSKA (reference sequence). Trimming stripped 3 bases from V and 3 bases from J, with 11 bases between. This CDR3 has 13 amino acids. CDR3 nucleotides: TGCAGTGCTAGCCCTAACAGGCACACTGAAGCTTTCTTT. Amino acid sequence: CSASPNRHTEAFF.

V usage is TRBV29-1 and J usage is TRBJ2-2; D is unclear. Trimming stripped 7 bases from V and 1 base from J, with 13 bases between. The CDR3 length is 14 residues. CDR1 SQVTM and CDR2 ANQGSEA come from the germline V gene. In DNA form, the CDR3 reads TGCAGCGCGACAAACCCGGGGAACACCGGGGAGCTGTTTTTT. It specifies CSATNPGNTGELFF.

The chain employs TRBV19 and TRBJ1-2; TRBD1 aligns across 11 bases. With V trimmed by 6 bases and J by 4 bases, 7 bases remained unmatched. CDR3 length: 15 amino acids. Per germline, CDR1 LNHDA and CDR2 SQIVND (reference sequence). This CDR3 is CASSTGTGGSYGYTF. The CDR3 region has the DNA TGTGCCAGTAGCACCGGGACAGGGGGTAGCTATGGCTACACCTTC.

This clonotype was seen more than once but under ten times. V gene TRBV18 combines with J gene TRBJ2-7; 10 bases match TRBD1. Germline V gives CDR1 KGHSH, CDR2 LQKENI. V trimming: 4 bases; J trimming: 5 bases; junction bases outside the gene matches: 2. The CDR3 runs 13 residues. The chain's CDR3 is CASSLGTGDEQYV. The CDR3 DNA sequence: TGTGCCAGCTCACTAGGGACAGGGGACGAGCAGTACGTC.

This rearrangement joins TRBV12-3 or TRBV12-4 to TRBJ2-3; 10 bases match TRBD2. The CDR3 extends over 15 amino acids. J was trimmed by 10 bases and V by 6 bases; bases with no gene match: 13. The CDR3 region is CASSPGLAKDYAQYF. The CDR3 nucleotides are TGTGCCAGCAGCCCGGGACTAGCGAAAGATTATGCGCAGTATTTT.